These T cell receptor beta chains were read from a single sample in a study of T-cell reconstitution after alpha-beta-depleted transplantation in children. In TCRdb, the PCR reads were re-called with MiXCR into one record per CDR3 protein. Here the sample spans some 340,000 distinct CDR3 sequences, over 9% being singletons. The sequences come from PBMCs from the stem cell graft donor, collected from the stem cell graft. These receptors all come from a human donor who donated a stem cell graft to a child with acute lymphoblastic leukemia. The CDR3 runs from the conserved cysteine through the conserved F or W. D genes are given only for firm matches.

d_call	v_call	cdr3_aa
TRBD1	TRBV6-2/TRBV6-3	CASSYLRTGDMNTEAFF
TRBD2	TRBV3-1	CATCTSSGRTNYNEQFF
TRBD1	TRBV5-1	CASSLDRGADEQYF
TRBD1	TRBV6-1	CASRPRAPGQASTDTQYF
-	TRBV7-8	CASTLMSGGYYEQYF
TRBD1	TRBV29-1	CSVTGQGGELFF
-	TRBV15	CATSILRDRYNEQFF
TRBD1	TRBV5-1	CASSTGQGTGELFF
-	TRBV6-5	CASSYRDNTGELFF
-	TRBV9	CASSVGKNTEAFF
-	TRBV7-2	CASSFTENQPQHF
-	TRBV7-6	CASSLVRGHTGELFF
-	TRBV5-1	CASSLSGDTQYF
TRBD1	TRBV5-1	CASSLTGQGRVGGTEAFF
TRBD1	TRBV6-2/TRBV6-3	CASGQGKLFF
TRBD2	TRBV14	CASSFTGTRAYEQYF
TRBD2	TRBV6-2/TRBV6-3	CASSAPGLAGANEQFF
-	TRBV10-3	CARNKGTDTQYF
TRBD2	TRBV4-1	CASSQVAGISYEQYF
-	TRBV20-1	CSARDLQPLNTGELFF
-	TRBV7-2	CASSLGLGSSYEQYF
TRBD2	TRBV6-2/TRBV6-3	CASSYSWTSGLYEQYF
-	TRBV5-1	CASSLDPDTEAFF
-	TRBV27	CASSFHPLKVYEQYF
-	TRBV20-1	CSASLRGPYGTETQYF
-	TRBV28	CASSFISRRVVQPQHF
TRBD2	TRBV4-2	CASSQDLVAGREQYF
-	TRBV11-3	CASSLGEGISYEQYF
TRBD1	TRBV12-3/TRBV12-4	CASNRDRETGELFF
TRBD2	TRBV7-9	CASSFGLAGSGEQYF
TRBD1	TRBV27	CASSLSGGAFQPQHF
TRBD2	TRBV7-8	CASSLPGLAGSGEQFF
TRBD2	TRBV9	CASSEGGASGYEQYF
TRBD2	TRBV12-3/TRBV12-4	CASSISGPSSYNEQFF
-	TRBV5-1	CASSFYRTDTYEQYF
-	TRBV3-1	CASSQAPYGSYGYTF
-	TRBV5-1	CASSLEVGPYGYTF
TRBD2	TRBV11-2	CASSLVPSGRAGYNEQFF
-	TRBV7-9	CASSASKGYEQYF
-	TRBV5-1	CASSYGFNTGELFF
-	TRBV28	CASSFDVGAATGELFF
-	TRBV12-1	CASSFVSSASGYNEQFF
TRBD1	TRBV25-1	CASHPRTGGKNTEAFF
-	TRBV18	CASSGYRSGAGYEQYF
-	TRBV29-1	CSVEALLGGIYEQYF